This entry concerns a single T cell receptor beta chain. In terms of age and location, participants ranged from about 18 to 90 years and lived in under 30 US areas. Allocation to cohorts depended on clinical history reported by the participants. A case of COVID-19 had been met by exposed participants within 2 weeks before study entry. Only in-frame clones appear in the TCRdb table, and some are missing; sequencing was by immunoSEQ multiplex PCR. The table shows roughly 220,000 clones, with roughly 90% occurring only once. These data come from a study of blood T cell repertoires in COVID-19. Whole-study context: From T cells, B-cell-depleted T cells, or PBMCs came the material, which was cDNA or gDNA.

V lost 5 bases to trimming and J lost 4 bases, with 8 bases between them. There are 12 residues in the CDR3. This TCR was recovered from a man between 25 and 39 years old who had been exposed to COVID-19. The V gene is TRBV12-3 or TRBV12-4, the J gene TRBJ1-2; the D gene is possibly TRBD1 (5 bases). Material: PBMCs or T cells enriched from blood (not recorded which). Here the CDR3 DNA reads TGTGCCAGCAGTGGGGGGATCTATGGCTACACCTTC. Residues: CASSGGIYGYTF.